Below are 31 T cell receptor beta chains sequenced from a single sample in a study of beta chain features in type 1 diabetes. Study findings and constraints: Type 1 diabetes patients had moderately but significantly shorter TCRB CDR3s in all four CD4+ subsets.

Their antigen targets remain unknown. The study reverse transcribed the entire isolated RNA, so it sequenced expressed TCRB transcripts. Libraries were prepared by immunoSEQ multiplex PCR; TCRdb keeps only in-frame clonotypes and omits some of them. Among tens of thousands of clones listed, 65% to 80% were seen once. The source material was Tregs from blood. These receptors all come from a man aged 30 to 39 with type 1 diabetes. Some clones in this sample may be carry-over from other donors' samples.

The chain's CDR3 is CALDRDYYGYTF. In DNA, the CDR3 is TGTGCTTTGGACAGGGATTACTATGGCTACACCTTC. The V call is TRBV30, the J call TRBJ1-2, with 8 bases matching TRBD1. This CDR3 has 12 amino acids. Per the germline V gene, CDR1 is GTSNPN and CDR2 is SVGIG (reference sequence).

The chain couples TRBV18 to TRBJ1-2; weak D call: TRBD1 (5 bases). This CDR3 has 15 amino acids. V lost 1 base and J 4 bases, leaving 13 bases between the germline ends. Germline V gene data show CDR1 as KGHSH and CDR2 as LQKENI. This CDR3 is CASSPRQGALYGYTF. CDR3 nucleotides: TGTGCCAGCTCACCACGGCAGGGCGCACTCTATGGCTACACCTTC.

CDR3 DNA: TGTGCCAGCTCCCGATTCCGGGAAACGACCCTTTCCGACGAGCAGTACTTC. It translates to CASSRFRETTLSDEQYF. This rearrangement joins TRBV18 to TRBJ2-7; D might be TRBD2 (5 bases). Germline V gives CDR1 KGHSH, CDR2 LQKENI. V dropped 6 bases and J dropped 5 bases, with 26 bases sitting between them. The CDR3 sequence is 17 residues long.

CDR3 DNA: TGTGCCAGCAGCTTAGCTGGCGGAGTTACAGATACGCAGTATTTT. Residues: CASSLAGGVTDTQYF. This chain links TRBV7-9 with TRBJ2-3; D not certain. V was shortened by 0 bases and J by 3 bases, with 10 bases between the two germline ends. Per germline, CDR1 SEHNR and CDR2 FQNEAQ (reference sequence). This CDR3 has 15 amino acids.

The chain's CDR3 is CASSPSGQYNEQFF. The CDR3 DNA is TGTGCCAGCTCCCCCTCAGGACAATACAATGAGCAGTTCTTC. The V gene is TRBV18, the J gene TRBJ2-1; D may be TRBD1 (5 bases). The CDR3 is made up of 14 amino acids. Germline loops: CDR1 KGHSH, CDR2 LQKENI. V was cut by 6 bases and J by 4 bases, with 13 bases left in between.

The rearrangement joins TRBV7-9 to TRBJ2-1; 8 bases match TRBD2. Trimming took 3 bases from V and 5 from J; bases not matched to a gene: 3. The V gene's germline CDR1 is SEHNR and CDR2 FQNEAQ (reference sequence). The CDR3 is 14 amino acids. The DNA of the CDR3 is TGTGCCAGCAGCTTGCGGGGGGAAAACAATGAGCAGTTCTTC. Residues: CASSLRGENNEQFF. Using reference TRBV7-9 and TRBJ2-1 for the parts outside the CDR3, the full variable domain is DTGVSQNPRHKITKRGQNVTFRCDPISEHNRLYWYRQTLGQGPEFLTYFQNEAQLEKSRLLSDRFSAERPKGSFSTLEIQRTEQGDSAMYLCASSLRGENNEQFFGPGTRLTVL.

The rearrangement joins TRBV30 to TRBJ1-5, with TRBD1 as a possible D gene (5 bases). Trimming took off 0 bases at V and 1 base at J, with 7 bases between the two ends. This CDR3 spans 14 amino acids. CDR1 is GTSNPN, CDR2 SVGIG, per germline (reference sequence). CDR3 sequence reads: CAWSVRGSNQPQHF. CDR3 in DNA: TGTGCCTGGAGTGTACGGGGGAGCAATCAGCCCCAGCATTTT.

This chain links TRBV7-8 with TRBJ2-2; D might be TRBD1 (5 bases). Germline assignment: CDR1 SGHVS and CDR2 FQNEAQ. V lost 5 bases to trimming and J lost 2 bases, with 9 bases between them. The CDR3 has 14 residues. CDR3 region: CASSPGYNTGELFF. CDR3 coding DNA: TGTGCCAGCAGCCCAGGGTATAACACCGGGGAGCTGTTTTTT.

This CDR3 reads CASSFGGPTGELFF. The CDR3, as DNA: TGTGCCAGCAGCTTTGGAGGGCCCACCGGGGAGCTGTTTTTT. The chain recombines TRBV7-9 with TRBJ2-2, with D perhaps TRBD2 (6 bases). CDR1 and CDR2 from the germline V gene are SEHNR and FQNEAQ (reference sequence). Trimming left V 3 bases short and J 4 bases short, with 9 bases between. The CDR3 spans 14 residues. The complete variable domain, with remaining parts taken from reference TRBV7-9 and TRBJ2-2, reads DTGVSQNPRHKITKRGQNVTFRCDPISEHNRLYWYRQTLGQGPEFLTYFQNEAQLEKSRLLSDRFSAERPKGSFSTLEIQRTEQGDSAMYLCASSFGGPTGELFFGEGSRLTVL.

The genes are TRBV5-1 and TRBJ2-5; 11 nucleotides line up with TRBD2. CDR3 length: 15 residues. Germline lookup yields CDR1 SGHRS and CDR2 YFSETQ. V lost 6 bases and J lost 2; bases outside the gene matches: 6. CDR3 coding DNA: TGCGCCAGCAACCTACTAGCGGGGGCTCAAGAGACCCAGTACTTC. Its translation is CASNLLAGAQETQYF.

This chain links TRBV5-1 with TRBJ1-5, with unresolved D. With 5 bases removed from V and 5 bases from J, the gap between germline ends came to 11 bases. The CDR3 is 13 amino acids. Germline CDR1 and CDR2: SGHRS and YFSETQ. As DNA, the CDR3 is TGCGCCAGCAGAGATTCGGTAGATCAGCCCCAGCATTTT. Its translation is CASRDSVDQPQHF.

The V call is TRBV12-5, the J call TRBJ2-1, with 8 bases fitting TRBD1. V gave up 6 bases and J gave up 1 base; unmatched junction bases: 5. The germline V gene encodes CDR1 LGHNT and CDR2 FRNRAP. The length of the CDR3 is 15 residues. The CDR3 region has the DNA TGTGCTAGTGGGACAGGGGTGGAGTCCTACAATGAGCAGTTCTTC. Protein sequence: CASGTGVESYNEQFF.

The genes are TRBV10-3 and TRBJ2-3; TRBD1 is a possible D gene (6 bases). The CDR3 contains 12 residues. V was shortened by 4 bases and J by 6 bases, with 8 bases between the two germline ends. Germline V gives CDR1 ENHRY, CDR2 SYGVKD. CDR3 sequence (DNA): TGTGCCATCAGTGGTCAGGGGGATACGCAGTATTTT. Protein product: CAISGQGDTQYF.

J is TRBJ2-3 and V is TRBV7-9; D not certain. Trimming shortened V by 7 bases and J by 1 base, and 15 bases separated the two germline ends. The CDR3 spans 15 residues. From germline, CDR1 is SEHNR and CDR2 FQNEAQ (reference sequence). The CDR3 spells CASTEWSDGTDTQYF. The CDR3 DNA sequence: TGTGCCAGCACCGAATGGAGCGATGGCACAGATACGCAGTATTTT.

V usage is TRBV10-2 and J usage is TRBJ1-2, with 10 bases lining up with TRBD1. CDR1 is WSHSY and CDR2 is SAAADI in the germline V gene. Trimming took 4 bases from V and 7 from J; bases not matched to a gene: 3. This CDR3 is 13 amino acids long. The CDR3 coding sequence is TGCGCCAGCAGTGTGCGGACAGGGGGTGGCTACACCTTC. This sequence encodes CASSVRTGGGYTF.

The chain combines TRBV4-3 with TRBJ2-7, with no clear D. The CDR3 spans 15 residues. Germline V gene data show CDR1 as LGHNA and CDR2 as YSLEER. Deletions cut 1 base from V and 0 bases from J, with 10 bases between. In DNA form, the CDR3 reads TGCGCCAGCAGCCAAGGATTCGGTGACTCCTACGAGCAGTACTTC. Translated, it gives CASSQGFGDSYEQYF.

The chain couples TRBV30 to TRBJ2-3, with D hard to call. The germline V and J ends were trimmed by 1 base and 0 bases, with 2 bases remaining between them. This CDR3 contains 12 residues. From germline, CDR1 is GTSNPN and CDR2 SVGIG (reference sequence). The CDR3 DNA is TGTGCCTGGAGTGCAAGCACAGATACGCAGTATTTT. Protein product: CAWSASTDTQYF.

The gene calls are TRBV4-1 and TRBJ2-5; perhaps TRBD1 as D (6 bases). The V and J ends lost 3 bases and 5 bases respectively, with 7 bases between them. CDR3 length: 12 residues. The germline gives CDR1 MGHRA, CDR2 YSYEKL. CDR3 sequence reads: CASSHTGETQYF. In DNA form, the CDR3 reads TGCGCCAGCAGCCATACAGGGGAGACCCAGTACTTC.

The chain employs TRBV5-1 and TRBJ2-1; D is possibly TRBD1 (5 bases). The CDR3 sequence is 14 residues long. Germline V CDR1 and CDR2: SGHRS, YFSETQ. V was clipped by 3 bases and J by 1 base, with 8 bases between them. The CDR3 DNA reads TGCGCCAGCAGCTCGGACACTTCCTACAATGAGCAGTTCTTC. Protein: CASSSDTSYNEQFF.

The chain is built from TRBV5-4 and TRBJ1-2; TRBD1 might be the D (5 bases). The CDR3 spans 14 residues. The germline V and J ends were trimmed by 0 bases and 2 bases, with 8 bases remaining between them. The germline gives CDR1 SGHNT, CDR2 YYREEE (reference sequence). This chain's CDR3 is CASSLGQINYGYTF. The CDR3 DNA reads TGTGCCAGCAGCTTGGGACAGATAAACTATGGCTACACCTTC.

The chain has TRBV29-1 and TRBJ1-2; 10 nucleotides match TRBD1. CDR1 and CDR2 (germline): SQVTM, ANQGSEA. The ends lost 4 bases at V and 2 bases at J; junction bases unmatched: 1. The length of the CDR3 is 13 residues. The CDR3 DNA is TGCAGCGTTGCGGGACAGGGGAACTATGGCTACACCTTC. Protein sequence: CSVAGQGNYGYTF. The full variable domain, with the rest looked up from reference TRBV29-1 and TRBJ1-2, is SAVISQKPSRDICQRGTSLTIQCQVDSQVTMMFWYRQQPGQSLTLIATANQGSEATYESGFVIDKFPISRPNLTFSTLTVSNMSPEDSSIYLCSVAGQGNYGYTFGSGTRLTVV.

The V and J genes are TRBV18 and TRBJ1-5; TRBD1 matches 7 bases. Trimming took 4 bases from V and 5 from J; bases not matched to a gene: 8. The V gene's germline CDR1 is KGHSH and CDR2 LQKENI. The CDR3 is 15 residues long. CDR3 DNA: TGTGCCAGCTCACTTCGGACAGGCGGGGATCAGCCCCAGCATTTT. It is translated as CASSLRTGGDQPQHF.

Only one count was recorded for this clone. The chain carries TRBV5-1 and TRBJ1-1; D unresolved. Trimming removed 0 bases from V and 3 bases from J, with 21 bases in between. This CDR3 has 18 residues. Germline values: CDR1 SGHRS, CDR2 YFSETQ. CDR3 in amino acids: CASSLALGRLGLDTEAFF. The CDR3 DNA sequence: TGCGCCAGCAGCTTGGCCTTGGGCCGGCTCGGTTTGGACACTGAAGCTTTCTTT.

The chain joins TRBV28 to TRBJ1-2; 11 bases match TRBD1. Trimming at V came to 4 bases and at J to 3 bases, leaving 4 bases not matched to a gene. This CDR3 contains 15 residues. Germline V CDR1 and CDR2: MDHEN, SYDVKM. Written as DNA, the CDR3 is TGTGCCAGCAGTTCCCGGACAGGGGGCGACTATGGCTACACCTTC. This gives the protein CASSSRTGGDYGYTF.

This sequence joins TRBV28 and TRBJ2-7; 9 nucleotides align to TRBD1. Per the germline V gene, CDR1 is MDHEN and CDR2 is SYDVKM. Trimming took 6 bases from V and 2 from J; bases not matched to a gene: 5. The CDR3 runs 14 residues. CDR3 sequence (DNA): TGTGCCAGCAGCACCGGGACAGGGACCTACGAGCAGTACTTC. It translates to CASSTGTGTYEQYF. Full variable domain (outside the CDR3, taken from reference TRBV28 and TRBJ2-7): DVKVTQSSRYLVKRTGEKVFLECVQDMDHENMFWYRQDPGLGLRLIYFSYDVKMKEKGDIPEGYSVSREKKERFSLILESASTNQTSMYLCASSTGTGTYEQYFGPGTRLTVT.

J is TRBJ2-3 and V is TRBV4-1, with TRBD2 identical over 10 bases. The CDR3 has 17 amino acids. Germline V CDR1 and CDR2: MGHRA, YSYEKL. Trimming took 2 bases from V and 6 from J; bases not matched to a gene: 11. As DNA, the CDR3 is TGCGCCAGCAGCCAAAAGGGGAGCGGGGGGGCCAGGGATACGCAGTATTTT. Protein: CASSQKGSGGARDTQYF.

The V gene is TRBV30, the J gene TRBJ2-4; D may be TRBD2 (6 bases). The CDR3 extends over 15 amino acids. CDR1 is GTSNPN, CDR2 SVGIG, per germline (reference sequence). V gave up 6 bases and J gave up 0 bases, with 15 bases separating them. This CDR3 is CACEGSSGAKNIQYF. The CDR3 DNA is TGTGCCTGCGAGGGTAGTAGCGGAGCCAAAAACATTCAGTACTTC. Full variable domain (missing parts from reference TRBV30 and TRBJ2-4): SQTIHQWPATLVQPVGSPLSLECTVEGTSNPNLYWYRQAAGRGLQLLFYSVGIGQISSEVPQNLSASRPQDRQFILSSKKLLLSDSGFYLCACEGSSGAKNIQYFGAGTRLSVL.

In DNA, the CDR3 is TGTGCCACCAGCCCTACAGGGGACTATGGCTACACCTTC. Amino acids: CATSPTGDYGYTF. The rearrangement uses TRBV15 and TRBJ1-2; 7 bases agree with TRBD1. The V and J ends lost 5 bases and 3 bases, in that order; junction bases with no gene match: 3. CDR1 is LNHNV, CDR2 YYDKDF, per germline (reference sequence). This CDR3 has 13 amino acids.

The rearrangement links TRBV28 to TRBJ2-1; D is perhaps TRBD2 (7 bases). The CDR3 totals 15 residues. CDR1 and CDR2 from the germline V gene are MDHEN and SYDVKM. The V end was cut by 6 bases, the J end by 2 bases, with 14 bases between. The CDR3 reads CASSSGGGPYNEQFF. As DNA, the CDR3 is TGTGCCAGCAGCAGCGGCGGGGGCCCCTACAATGAGCAGTTCTTC.

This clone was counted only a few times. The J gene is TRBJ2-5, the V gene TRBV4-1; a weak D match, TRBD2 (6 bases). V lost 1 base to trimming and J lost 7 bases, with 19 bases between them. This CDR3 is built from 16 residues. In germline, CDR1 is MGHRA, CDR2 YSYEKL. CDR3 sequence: CASSQAHRSGWGTQYF. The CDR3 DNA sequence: TGCGCCAGCAGCCAAGCTCACCGTAGCGGTTGGGGGACCCAGTACTTC.

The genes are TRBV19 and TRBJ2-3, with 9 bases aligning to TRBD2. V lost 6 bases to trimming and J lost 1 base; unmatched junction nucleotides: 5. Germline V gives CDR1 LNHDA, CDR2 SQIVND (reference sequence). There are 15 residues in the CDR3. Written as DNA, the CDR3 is TGTGCCAGTAGCCAAACTAGCGGGCGCACAGATACGCAGTATTTT. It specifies CASSQTSGRTDTQYF.